Each of the 31 T cell receptor beta chains below was sequenced from the same sample in a study of blood T cell repertoires in COVID-19. The table came from immunoSEQ multiplex PCR; TCRdb's copy has only in-frame clones and leaves some out. The table includes about 130,000 clones, approximately 80% detected once. The sample consisted of peripheral blood. The receptors shown here come from a woman aged 50 to 65 with acute or convalescent COVID-19.

The chain joins TRBV2 to TRBJ1-4, with D maybe TRBD1 (5 bases). CDR1 is SNHLY and CDR2 is FYNNEI in the germline V gene. The CDR3 is 13 amino acids. V gave up 3 bases and J gave up 6 bases, with 8 bases separating them. The CDR3 here is CASSDRVHEKLFF. CDR3 bases: TGTGCCAGCAGTGACAGGGTACATGAAAAACTGTTTTTT. The full variable domain, in which reference TRBV2 and TRBJ1-4 provide the parts outside the CDR3, is EPEVTQTPSHQVTQMGQEVILRCVPISNHLYFYWYRQILGQKVEFLVSFYNNEISEKSEIFDDQFSVERPDGSNFTLKIRSTKLEDSAMYFCASSDRVHEKLFFGSGTQLSVL.

The chain employs TRBV18 and TRBJ2-1; the D is unclear. V shed 3 bases and J shed 8 bases, with 14 bases lying between them. The CDR3 consists of 14 residues. The germline V gene has CDR1 KGHSH and CDR2 LQKENI. CDR3 sequence reads: CASSPVLAGDEQFF. The CDR3 DNA follows: TGTGCCAGCTCACCTGTTCTTGCAGGCGATGAGCAGTTCTTC.

This clone was counted a few times. The chain combines TRBV21-1 with TRBJ1-2. TRBV21-1 is an annotated pseudogene. This CDR3 comprises 13 residues. In DNA, the CDR3 is TGTGCCAGCAGCCATAGGTCGCGGGAGAGCTACACCTTC. Protein: CASSHRSRESYTF.

The V call is TRBV7-8, the J call TRBJ2-2; a possible D gene is TRBD1 (5 bases). The V end lost 5 bases, the J end lost 6 bases, and 16 bases lay between the germline ends. Per the germline V gene, CDR1 is SGHVS and CDR2 is FQNEAQ. The CDR3 totals 15 residues. DNA for the CDR3: TGTGCCAGCAGCCCCGTCCCAGGGTTGGCCGGGGAGCTGTTTTTT. Translation gives CASSPVPGLAGELFF.

This chain uses TRBV18 with TRBJ2-5; a weak D match, TRBD1 (6 bases). Germline loops: CDR1 KGHSH, CDR2 LQKENI. This CDR3 has 18 amino acids. Trimming removed 3 bases at V and 9 bases at J, with 29 bases between. CDR3 bases: TGTGCCAGCTCACCGACCTTTAACCGCGGACAGCAAGAGACGTCCCAGTACTTC. Amino acids: CASSPTFNRGQQETSQYF. Supplemented by reference TRBV18 and TRBJ2-5, the full variable domain reads NAGVMQNPRHLVRRRGQEARLRCSPMKGHSHVYWYRQLPEEGLKFMVYLQKENIIDESGMPKERFSAEFPKEGPSILRIQQVVRGDSAAYFCASSPTFNRGQQETSQYFGPGTRLLVL.

This chain links TRBV9 with TRBJ1-1; D gene ambiguous. Germline V gene sequence: CDR1 SGDLS, CDR2 YYNGEE. CDR3 length equals 14 residues. V was trimmed by 3 bases and J by 5 bases, leaving 14 bases between them. CDR3 residues: CASSAGLVGTEAFF. The CDR3 DNA follows: TGTGCCAGCAGCGCCGGACTTGTAGGGACTGAAGCTTTCTTT.

The rearrangement uses TRBV2 and TRBJ2-7; the match to TRBD2 covers 7 bases. Trimming at V came to 8 bases and at J to 5 bases, leaving 9 bases not matched to a gene. Germline V gene data show CDR1 as SNHLY and CDR2 as FYNNEI. The CDR3 has 13 residues. The CDR3 loop is CASSRLAEDEQYF. Here the CDR3 DNA reads TGTGCCAGCTCAAGACTAGCCGAGGACGAGCAGTACTTC.

The chain has TRBV28 and TRBJ2-7; TRBD1 might be the D (5 bases). The CDR3 loop spans 13 amino acids. Trimming removed 7 bases at V and 0 bases at J, with 10 bases between. Germline CDR1 reads MDHEN; CDR2 reads SYDVKM. The CDR3 spells CASIRRASYEQYF. Written as DNA, the CDR3 is TGTGCCAGCATCCGCAGGGCCTCCTACGAGCAGTACTTC. The variable domain in full, completed from reference TRBV28 and TRBJ2-7, reads DVKVTQSSRYLVKRTGEKVFLECVQDMDHENMFWYRQDPGLGLRLIYFSYDVKMKEKGDIPEGYSVSREKKERFSLILESASTNQTSMYLCASIRRASYEQYFGPGTRLTVT.

V is TRBV5-1 and J is TRBJ2-7, with 9 positions matching TRBD2. Looked up from germline, CDR1 is SGHRS and CDR2 is YFSETQ. The V segment lost 0 bases and the J segment 3 bases; nucleotides outside the gene matches: 4. This CDR3 spans 15 amino acids. This chain's CDR3 is CASSLVGTSFYEQYF. In DNA, the CDR3 is TGCGCCAGCAGCTTGGTGGGGACTAGCTTCTACGAGCAGTACTTC.

The chain recombines TRBV7-9 with TRBJ1-3; a weak D match, TRBD1 (6 bases). This CDR3 region has 16 residues. V gave up 1 base and J gave up 0 bases, with 10 bases separating them. Germline lookup yields CDR1 SEHNR and CDR2 FQNEAQ (reference sequence). The CDR3, as DNA: TGTGCCAGCAGCTTAGTTGGGACACCCTCTGGAAACACCATATATTTT. Translating gives CASSLVGTPSGNTIYF.

The V call is TRBV6-1, the J call TRBJ1-6, with D uncertain. Germline V gene sequence: CDR1 MNHNS, CDR2 SASEGT. The CDR3 covers 16 residues. Between the trimmed V and J ends, which lost 0 bases and 9 bases, there was a span of 15 bases. The DNA for the CDR3 is TGTGCCAGCAGTGAAGCGCTTCGAAGGACTTCTTCACCCCTCCACTTT. Protein sequence: CASSEALRRTSSPLHF.

The rearrangement links TRBV27 to TRBJ1-1; 8 nucleotides agree with TRBD1. The CDR3 sequence is 14 residues long. Germline V gene lookup returns CDR1 MNHEY and CDR2 SMNVEV (reference sequence). V lost 6 bases, J lost 7 bases, and 10 bases stayed unmatched. CDR3 nucleotides: TGTGCCAGCAGCTGGGCAGGGGGCAGGGATGAAGCTTTCTTT. Amino acids: CASSWAGGRDEAFF.

This clone showed up just once. The rearrangement uses TRBV24-1 and TRBJ2-3; 14 positions agree with TRBD2. Germline V gene sequence: CDR1 KGHDR, CDR2 SFDVKD. Trimming took 12 bases from V and 3 from J; bases not matched to a gene: 7. This CDR3 is 15 amino acids long. The CDR3: CAAGGLAGGTDTQYF. The CDR3 DNA reads TGTGCCGCCGGTGGACTAGCGGGAGGAACAGATACGCAGTATTTT.

The V call is TRBV19, the J call TRBJ2-1, with TRBD1 matching over 8 bases. This CDR3 has 14 amino acids. The germline V gene has CDR1 LNHDA and CDR2 SQIVND (reference sequence). Germline trimming cut 5 bases from V and 3 bases from J; bases unmatched to any gene: 3. Written as DNA, the CDR3 is TGTGCCAGTAGTCAGGGGGCTGGCTACAATGAGCAGTTCTTC. Amino acid sequence: CASSQGAGYNEQFF.

This clone appeared once. The V gene is TRBV6-1, the J gene TRBJ2-1; 8 nucleotides line up with TRBD1. The length of the CDR3 is 17 residues. The germline V gene encodes CDR1 MNHNS and CDR2 SASEGT. Germline trimming cut 2 bases from V and 4 bases from J; bases unmatched to any gene: 10. The CDR3 sequence: CASSEIVPGGLYNEQFF. The CDR3 bases are TGTGCCAGCAGTGAAATAGTCCCAGGGGGCCTTTACAATGAGCAGTTCTTC.

The gene calls are TRBV29-1 and TRBJ2-3; D possibly corresponds to TRBD1 (5 bases). The CDR3 is 13 residues long. CDR1 and CDR2 (germline): SQVTM, ANQGSEA. V was clipped by 4 bases and J by 1 base, with 9 bases between them. CDR3 sequence: CSVVIGGTDTQYF. Written as DNA, the CDR3 is TGCAGCGTTGTCATAGGGGGCACAGATACGCAGTATTTT.

This clone was seen just once. The chain has TRBV2 and TRBJ2-2; D call uncertain. Trimming stripped 6 bases from V and 6 bases from J, with 8 bases between. Germline V gene data show CDR1 as SNHLY and CDR2 as FYNNEI. The CDR3 loop spans 12 amino acids. CDR3 sequence reads: CASRQSPGELFF. The CDR3 DNA reads as TGTGCCAGCAGACAGTCTCCCGGGGAGCTGTTTTTT.

J is TRBJ1-3 and V is TRBV28; D is uncertain. Germline V lookup: CDR1 MDHEN, CDR2 SYDVKM. This CDR3 region has 13 residues. V lost 3 bases and J lost 4, with 7 bases in between. CDR3 nucleotides: TGTGCCAGCAGTTTGGGCCAAGGAAACACCATATATTTT. Its translation is CASSLGQGNTIYF. Looking up the rest from reference TRBV28 and TRBJ1-3 gives the full variable domain: DVKVTQSSRYLVKRTGEKVFLECVQDMDHENMFWYRQDPGLGLRLIYFSYDVKMKEKGDIPEGYSVSREKKERFSLILESASTNQTSMYLCASSLGQGNTIYFGEGSWLTVV.

This chain connects TRBV5-1 to TRBJ1-1; 7 bases fit TRBD1. Trimming removed 0 bases from V and 0 bases from J; junction bases left unmatched: 5. Germline V gene lookup returns CDR1 SGHRS and CDR2 YFSETQ. This CDR3 is 16 amino acids long. The CDR3 loop is CASSLGGTVMNTEAFF. The CDR3 coding sequence is TGCGCCAGCAGCTTGGGTGGGACAGTCATGAACACTGAAGCTTTCTTT.

The chain uses TRBV10-2 and TRBJ1-2; no definite D call. V lost 6 bases to trimming and J lost 10 bases, with 21 bases between them. Germline V gives CDR1 WSHSY, CDR2 SAAADI. The length of the CDR3 is 14 residues. CDR3 nucleotide sequence: TGCGCCAGCAGCAAAACAAAGGAAGGGAGTGCCTACACCTTC. Its translation: CASSKTKEGSAYTF.

The chain joins TRBV10-1 to TRBJ2-1; D gene ambiguous. Germline-derived CDR1 and CDR2 are WNHNN and SYGVQD (reference sequence). This CDR3 contains 15 residues. V lost 0 bases and J lost 3, with 9 bases in between. The CDR3 DNA reads as TGCGCCAGCAGTGAGTCGCAACCGGGCTACAATGAGCAGTTCTTC. Protein sequence: CASSESQPGYNEQFF.

The V and J genes are TRBV5-1 and TRBJ2-3; 7 bases align to TRBD1. Germline values: CDR1 SGHRS, CDR2 YFSETQ. The CDR3 is 14 amino acids. V lost 3 bases to trimming and J lost 1 base; unmatched junction nucleotides: 2. The CDR3 spells CASSSGQGTDTQYF. The CDR3, as DNA: TGCGCCAGCAGCTCTGGACAGGGCACAGATACGCAGTATTTT.

This sequence joins TRBV2 and TRBJ2-2; 9 bases agree with TRBD1. The CDR3 contains 13 residues. Germline V CDR1 and CDR2: SNHLY, FYNNEI. V shed 6 bases, J shed 7 bases, and the junction held 3 bases outside the gene matches. The CDR3 DNA is TGTGCCAGCAGCGGGACAGGGTTCGGGGAGCTGTTTTTT. It specifies CASSGTGFGELFF.

This clone was counted between two and nine times. Distinct nucleotide sequences in the sample also encode this CDR3. The J gene is TRBJ1-2, the V gene TRBV18, with 8 bases aligning to TRBD1. Germline V gene sequence: CDR1 KGHSH, CDR2 LQKENI. The V segment lost 3 bases and the J segment 0 bases; nucleotides outside the gene matches: 6. This CDR3 is built from 16 residues. CDR3 bases: TGTGCCAGCTCACCCTTCCGGGACAGGACTAACTATGGCTACACCTTC. Its translation: CASSPFRDRTNYGYTF.

A remark on this clone: The limits of the CDR3 on the DNA are not certain, so only TCRdb's listed CDR3 is given. V usage is TRBV27 and J usage is TRBJ1-1; TRBD1 is the table's D call, not checked against the DNA. A total of 15 residues make up the CDR3, ends included. Germline V CDR1 and CDR2: MNHEY, SMNVEV (reference sequence). CDR3 residues: CASSFGEGAVTEAFF.

This chain's CDR3 is CASSKQGWGNQPQHF. In DNA, the CDR3 is TGTGCCAGTAGTAAACAGGGGTGGGGCAATCAGCCCCAGCATTTT. The J gene is TRBJ1-5, the V gene TRBV19; 7 bases fit TRBD1. The germline CDR1 and CDR2 sequences are LNHDA and SQIVND (reference sequence). J was trimmed by 2 bases and V by 4 bases; bases with no gene match: 5. The CDR3 consists of 15 residues.

This chain joins TRBV4-2 and TRBJ1-5; 10 bases agree with TRBD1. Trimming took 0 bases from V and 10 from J; bases not matched to a gene: 18. The CDR3 runs to 19 residues. Germline CDR1 LGHNA, CDR2 YNFKEQ. The CDR3 reads CASSQEYHMGTGEGNPQHF. The CDR3, as DNA: TGTGCCAGCAGCCAAGAGTATCATATGGGGACAGGGGAGGGAAATCCCCAGCATTTT.

This clone has only one observation. This chain links TRBV9 with TRBJ1-5; TRBD1 aligns across 8 bases. The CDR3 sequence is 15 residues long. The germline CDR1 and CDR2 sequences are SGDLS and YYNGEE. Trimming took 3 bases from V and 2 from J; bases not matched to a gene: 4. The CDR3 is CASSAGGGGNQPQHF. The DNA for the CDR3 is TGTGCCAGCAGCGCAGGGGGCGGAGGCAATCAGCCCCAGCATTTT.

The chain uses TRBV3-1 (or the pseudogene TRBV3-2) and TRBJ1-2; D call uncertain. Germline V gene sequence: CDR1 LGHDT, CDR2 YNNKEL (reference sequence). The CDR3 runs 15 residues. V was pared by 4 bases and J by 4 bases, with 16 bases between. CDR3 loop: CASSPGHGDGYGYTF. CDR3 coding DNA: TGTGCCAGCAGCCCTGGGCACGGGGATGGCTATGGCTACACCTTC.

The V call is TRBV10-3, the J call TRBJ2-3, with 8 bases fitting TRBD1. In germline, CDR1 is ENHRY, CDR2 SYGVKD. The CDR3 covers 13 residues. The V gene end was trimmed by 9 bases and the J gene end by 4 bases; junction bases not matched to a gene: 6. CDR3: CAMGQAEADTQYF. Here the CDR3 DNA reads TGTGCCATGGGACAGGCAGAGGCAGATACGCAGTATTTT.

CDR3 sequence: CASTLGPTQETQYF. CDR3 DNA: TGTGCCAGCACTTTGGGCCCCACCCAAGAGACCCAGTACTTC. The chain combines TRBV5-6 with TRBJ2-5; no reliable D call. CDR3 size: 14 residues. Deletions cut 6 bases from V and 1 base from J, with 13 bases between. Per the germline V gene, CDR1 is SGHDT and CDR2 is YYEEEE. The whole variable domain, remainder taken from reference TRBV5-6 and TRBJ2-5, is DAGVTQSPTHLIKTRGQQVTLRCSPKSGHDTVSWYQQALGQGPQFIFQYYEEEERQRGNFPDRFSGHQFPNYSSELNVNALLLGDSALYLCASTLGPTQETQYFGPGTRLLVL.